What follows are 12 T cell receptor beta chains derived from one specimen sequenced in a study of blood T cell repertoires in COVID-19. Produced via immunoSEQ multiplex PCR; TCRdb's table is partial and in-frame only. The sample lists under 200,000 clones, roughly 87% occurring once. Sequenced sample: PBMCs or T cells enriched from blood (not recorded which). The receptors come from a man aged 50 or older who had recovered from COVID-19.

This clone was seen a handful of times. The rearrangement joins TRBV2 to TRBJ2-1; no clear D. The CDR3 is made up of 13 amino acids. Germline values: CDR1 SNHLY, CDR2 FYNNEI. V lost 7 bases and J 5 bases, leaving 12 bases between the germline ends. CDR3 DNA: TGTGCCAGCAAAAAGGAACAGCACAATGAGCAGTTCTTC. This encodes CASKKEQHNEQFF.

V and J are TRBV28 and TRBJ1-2, with a weak D call TRBD1 (5 bases). The CDR3 loop spans 13 amino acids. V lost 3 bases and J lost 5, with 10 bases in between. Germline V gene data show CDR1 as MDHEN and CDR2 as SYDVKM. The CDR3: CASSFSTEYGYTF. DNA for the CDR3: TGTGCCAGCAGTTTTTCGACAGAGTATGGCTACACCTTC.

This chain links TRBV6-6 with TRBJ2-1; D possibly corresponds to TRBD1 (5 bases). The CDR3 consists of 11 residues. V shed 7 bases and J shed 8 bases, with 9 bases lying between them. Germline V gene sequence: CDR1 MNHNY, CDR2 SVGAGI (reference sequence). The CDR3 sequence is CASTQGDEQFF. In DNA form, the CDR3 reads TGTGCCAGCACCCAGGGCGATGAGCAGTTCTTC.

V usage is TRBV29-1 and J usage is TRBJ2-1, with TRBD2 matching over 11 bases. Germline CDR1 SQVTM, CDR2 ANQGSEA. Losses at the gene ends were 6 bases for V and 14 bases for J; bases not matched to a gene: 6. This CDR3 spans 11 amino acids. The DNA for the CDR3 is TGCAGCGTACTCACTAGCGGGAGTAAGTTCTTC. Amino acid sequence: CSVLTSGSKFF.

The V call is TRBV25-1, the J call TRBJ1-4, with 7 bases aligning to TRBD1. This CDR3 has 16 amino acids. CDR1 MGHDK and CDR2 SYGVNS come from the germline V gene. V lost 4 bases and J lost 6; bases outside the gene matches: 11. The CDR3 DNA sequence: TGTGCCAGCAGTGGCCGTGACAGGGTATGGGATGAAAAACTGTTTTTT. This encodes CASSGRDRVWDEKLFF.

The V call is TRBV19, the J call TRBJ1-2, with D tentatively TRBD1 (6 bases). Germline CDR1 is LNHDA and CDR2 is SQIVND (reference sequence). The CDR3 spans 14 residues. The V gene lost 11 bases and the J gene lost 2 bases, with 18 bases spanning the gap. The CDR3 region is CASFPTQGNYGYTF. CDR3 bases: TGTGCCTCCTTTCCTACACAGGGCAACTATGGCTACACCTTC.

This clone has only one observation. V and J are TRBV19 and TRBJ1-5, with unresolved D. Trimming cost V 1 base and J 8 bases, with 6 bases left between them. Germline loops: CDR1 LNHDA, CDR2 SQIVND (reference sequence). The CDR3 has 12 amino acids. The CDR3 spells CASSIGREPQHF. CDR3 DNA: TGTGCCAGTAGTATAGGGAGGGAGCCCCAGCATTTT.

The V and J genes are TRBV15 and TRBJ2-1; 8 nucleotides match TRBD2. This CDR3 spans 16 amino acids. Trimming removed 0 bases from V and 7 bases from J; junction bases left unmatched: 8. In germline, CDR1 is LNHNV, CDR2 YYDKDF (reference sequence). CDR3 DNA sequence: TGTGCCACCAGCAGAGAACGGGCGGGGGGTTCGAATGAGCAGTTCTTC. Protein sequence: CATSRERAGGSNEQFF.

This clone was detected only a few times. CDR3 residues: CSVYGQGTEAFF. CDR3 sequence (DNA): TGCAGCGTTTACGGACAGGGCACTGAAGCTTTCTTT. The V and J genes are TRBV29-1 and TRBJ1-1, with 8 nucleotides matching TRBD1. Unmatched junction bases numbered 3, after V lost 5 bases and J lost 4 bases. The CDR3 sequence is 12 residues long. The germline V gene encodes CDR1 SQVTM and CDR2 ANQGSEA.

The V gene is TRBV19, the J gene TRBJ2-7, with TRBD2 matching over 13 bases. The V segment lost 10 bases and the J segment 0 bases; nucleotides outside the gene matches: 6. The CDR3 extends over 15 amino acids. Germline CDR1 LNHDA, CDR2 SQIVND (reference sequence). Written as DNA, the CDR3 is TGTGCCACCGGGACTAGCGGGGCGCCCTCCTACGAGCAGTACTTC. As protein: CATGTSGAPSYEQYF.

The chain recombines TRBV27 with TRBJ1-1; 10 nucleotides align to TRBD1. CDR3 length equals 13 residues. Germline trimming cut 6 bases from V and 6 bases from J; bases unmatched to any gene: 4. Germline V gene sequence: CDR1 MNHEY, CDR2 SMNVEV (reference sequence). CDR3 sequence: CASRGTGVAEAFF. CDR3 in DNA: TGTGCCAGCAGAGGGACAGGGGTGGCTGAAGCTTTCTTT.

The chain is built from TRBV2 and TRBJ2-7, with TRBD2 as a possible D gene (5 bases). Trimming took 7 bases from V and 4 from J, leaving 11 bases between them. Germline CDR1 is SNHLY and CDR2 is FYNNEI. The CDR3 is 12 residues long. The CDR3 nucleotides read TGTGCCAGCATGGAGCGGAAATACGAGCAGTACTTC. Its protein is CASMERKYEQYF. The entire variable domain, with the rest obtained from reference TRBV2 and TRBJ2-7, is as follows: EPEVTQTPSHQVTQMGQEVILRCVPISNHLYFYWYRQILGQKVEFLVSFYNNEISEKSEIFDDQFSVERPDGSNFTLKIRSTKLEDSAMYFCASMERKYEQYFGPGTRLTVT.